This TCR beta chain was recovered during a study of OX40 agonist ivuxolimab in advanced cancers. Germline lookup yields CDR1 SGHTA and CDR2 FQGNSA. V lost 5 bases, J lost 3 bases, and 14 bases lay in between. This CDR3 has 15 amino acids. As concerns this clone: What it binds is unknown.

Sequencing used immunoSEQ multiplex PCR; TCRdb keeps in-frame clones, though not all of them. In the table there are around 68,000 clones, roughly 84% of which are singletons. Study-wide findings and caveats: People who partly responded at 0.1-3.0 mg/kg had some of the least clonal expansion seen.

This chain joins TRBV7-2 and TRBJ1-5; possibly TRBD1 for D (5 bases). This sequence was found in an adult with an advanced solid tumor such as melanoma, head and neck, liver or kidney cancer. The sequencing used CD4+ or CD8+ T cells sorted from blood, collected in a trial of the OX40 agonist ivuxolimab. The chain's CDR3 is CASSPGVGNNQPQHF. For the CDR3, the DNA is TGTGCCAGCAGCCCGGGGGTAGGGAACAATCAGCCCCAGCATTTT.